This T cell receptor beta chain emerged from a study of T cell responses to AZD1222 COVID-19 vaccine. Whole-study findings and limits: Recipients of two AZD1222 doses showed rising Spike-specific TCR breadth and depth.

Concerning this clone itself: What it binds is unknown.

Produced via immunoSEQ multiplex PCR; TCRdb's table is partial and in-frame only. The top ten clones hold about 7.8% of a sample with fewer than 120,000 clones, 80% to 95% of them seen once. Germline V gives CDR1 SGHVS, CDR2 FQNEAQ. The CDR3 sequence is 15 residues long. V lost 1 base, J lost 8 bases, and 7 bases stayed unmatched. The chain carries TRBV7-8 and TRBJ1-4, with 7 bases that match TRBD1. This sequence was found in an adult in good health. Sample: peripheral blood, taken on day 0 of AZD1222 vaccination. CDR3 in DNA: TGTGCCAGCAGCTTAGGGCAGGGGGGAAAGGAAAAACTGTTTTTT. This gives the protein CASSLGQGGKEKLFF.